This T cell receptor beta chain was obtained from a study of CD8+CD57+ T cells in acquired aplastic anemia. As for the study in general: Each DNA sample taken from sorted CD4+ and CD8+ cells came to 3 to 4 ug on average. Researchers reported that healthy donors averaged roughly 11 million reads for CD4+ cells. Study-level results: The study identified about 30 CD8+ CDR3 sequences shared by patients and controls.

This clonotype was recorded a few times. Its antigen is currently unknown. Germline CDR1 and CDR2: GTSNPN and SVGIG (reference sequence). The V end lost 2 bases, the J end lost 8 bases, and 13 bases lay between the germline ends. This CDR3 spans 14 amino acids. The use of genomic DNA as template underpinned the TCR beta VDJ and CDR3 profiling. Via MiXCR, TCRdb re-called the reads, giving one row per CDR3 protein. Among some 220,000 distinct CDR3 sequences listed, 30% to 40% were seen once. The sequenced material came from sorted CD4+, CD8+, or CD8+CD57+ T cells (not recorded which) from PBMCs. The source is a human donor in good health, serving as a control. The V and J genes are TRBV30 and TRBJ1-6; tentatively, D is TRBD1 (5 bases). The CDR3, as DNA: TGTGCCTGGAGTCCTGACAAGGGGTATTCACCCCTCCACTTT. Encoded protein: CAWSPDKGYSPLHF.